This TCR beta chain was obtained from a study of PD-L1 blockade in urothelial cancer (dated by TCRdb to about 2017). Background for the entire study: Every patient began therapy in the mid-2010s and was given atezolizumab 1,200 mg intravenously every 3 weeks. Blood samples were analyzed at two time points: 3 weeks after treatment start (second dose) and 6 weeks after treatment start. Twenty-five of 29 patients were males with bladder-origin urothelial cancer, and about 65% of the roughly 30 reported a prior smoking history. An exploratory multi-omic analysis was conducted of the somatic, immune and clinical correlates of response to PD-L1 blockade with atezolizumab in urothelial cancer. A median of 141,255 T cells and 80,000 or so unique TCRs was obtained from blood samples, and a median clonality of roughly 0.074 was observed. Pretreatment blood TCR-seq was available for about 27 patients, at least one posttreatment blood collection was obtained for around 25 patients, and tumor TCR-seq was available for around 25 patients. Durable clinical benefit was defined as a progression-free survival longer than 6 months, and TCR features were additionally tested against progression-free survival and overall survival. Pretreatment tumor samples, along with matched peripheral blood collected serially before and after atezolizumab treatment, underwent TCR sequencing. In the same patients, pretreatment tumors underwent whole exome sequencing and RNA sequencing in addition to TCR sequencing. Fewer than ten patients achieved durable clinical benefit and about 19 did not. Patients had an ECOG performance status of 0 or 1 and had received between 0 and 3 prior chemotherapy regimens. Paper-wide results and their limitations: Because the sample size was small (n ≈ 29) and many of the analyses were exploratory, the results are meant to be hypothesis-generating. A pretreatment peripheral blood TCR clonality below the median was linked to improved progression-free and overall survival. Patients with durable benefit showed greater expansion of tumor-associated TCR clones in peripheral blood 3 weeks after starting treatment (n ≈ 21, p = 0.022).

V drops 5 bases and J drops 5 bases, leaving 15 bases in between. CDR1 SGHAT and CDR2 FQNNGV were looked up in the germline V gene. The CDR3, cysteine through phenylalanine, is 14 amino acids long. The retained sequence is limited to the CDR3, 42 bases, with the frame set at the first base. With respect to this clone: The specificity of this receptor is unknown. No base quality values were provided; no much bigger clone lies one nucleotide off.

Synthetic TCR analog templates were spiked into each PCR so that absolute template abundance could be estimated from read counts. TCRbeta CDR3 regions were amplified from genomic DNA with bias-controlled V and J gene primers using the immunoSEQ assay. Sequencing of rearranged TCRbeta segments was done at approximately 20X coverage. Under the source paper's analysis protocol: Sequencing errors were corrected by clustering, and CDR3s were annotated against IMGT so that V, D and J genes could be assigned. Only productive TCRbeta rearrangements were used in downstream analyses, excluding out-of-frame or stop-codon sequences. Clonality was computed as one minus Shannon entropy normalized by the log of the number of unique productive sequences. Fisher's exact test with Benjamini-Hochberg correction, at a threshold of adjusted p below 0.01, was used to find clones that differed between time points or between blood and tumor. TCRdb's version of the immuneACCESS table is confined to in-frame rearrangements and falls short of the full clone set. An unresolved V gene accounts for under half of the shortfall where checked; the remainder is of unknown origin. V and J calls and clone size are copied from that table; D and trimming were computed from the DNA. For this sample the table gives about 84,000 clones, of which around nine tenths were detected only once. Of the sample, approximately 10% falls within the top ten clones.

A cohort of approximately 30 patients with locally advanced or metastatic urothelial carcinoma, treated at Memorial Sloan Kettering on a trial protocol, was included. Peripheral blood mononuclear cells were collected pretreatment and during treatment, at between 1 and 8 total time points per patient. The Qiagen DNeasy Blood extraction kit was used to purify genomic DNA from total PBMCs and tumor samples. PBMCs were collected pretreatment and during treatment, and were isolated and stored as previously described. The sequences come from PBMCs, collected around atezolizumab (anti-PD-L1) treatment. This TCR was recovered from a man in his 60s with urothelial cancer. The V and J segments used are TRBV11-2 and TRBJ1-2; the D gene is possibly TRBD1, with 5 bases matching. The CDR3 reads CASSPVRGEYGYTF. The nucleotide sequence is given as TGTGCCAGCAGCCCGGTGCGGGGGGAGTATGGCTACACCTTC.